This T cell receptor beta chain stems from a study of identical twins. Study-level results: Invariant populations such as MAIT and iNKT cells could partly muddle zero-insertion analyses.

TCRdb recomputed calls from the 5' RACE reads with MiXCR, one row per CDR3 protein. The sample lists roughly 690,000 distinct CDR3 sequences; 21% were seen once. The CDR3 is 14 residues long. Germline V gives CDR1 DFQATT, CDR2 SNEGSKA (reference sequence). Trimming took 1 base from V and 7 from J; bases not matched to a gene: 2. In the case of this clonotype: Its cognate antigen is unknown.

The data were also submitted as part of a second study, on T cells expressing NK-cell markers.

The source material was PBMCs. The clonotype comes from a woman aged 18-29 years in good health. The chain couples TRBV20-1 to TRBJ2-1; 12 bases align to TRBD2. CDR3 sequence (DNA): TGCAGTGCTAGAGGGACTAGCGGGACAAATGAGCAGTTCTTC. This sequence encodes CSARGTSGTNEQFF.